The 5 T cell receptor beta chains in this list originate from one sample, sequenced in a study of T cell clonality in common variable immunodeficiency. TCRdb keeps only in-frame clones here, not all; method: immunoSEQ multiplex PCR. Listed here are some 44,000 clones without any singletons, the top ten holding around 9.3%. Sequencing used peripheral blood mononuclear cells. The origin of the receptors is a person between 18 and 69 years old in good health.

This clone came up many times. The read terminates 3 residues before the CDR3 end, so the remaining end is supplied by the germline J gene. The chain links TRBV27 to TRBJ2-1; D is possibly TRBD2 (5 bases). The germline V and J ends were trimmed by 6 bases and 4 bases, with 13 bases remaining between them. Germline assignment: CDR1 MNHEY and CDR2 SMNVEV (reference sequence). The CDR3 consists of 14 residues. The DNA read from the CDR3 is TGTGCCAGCAGCCGGGGATCTTTGTACAATGAG. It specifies CASSRGSLYNE. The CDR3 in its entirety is CASSRGSLYNEQFF.

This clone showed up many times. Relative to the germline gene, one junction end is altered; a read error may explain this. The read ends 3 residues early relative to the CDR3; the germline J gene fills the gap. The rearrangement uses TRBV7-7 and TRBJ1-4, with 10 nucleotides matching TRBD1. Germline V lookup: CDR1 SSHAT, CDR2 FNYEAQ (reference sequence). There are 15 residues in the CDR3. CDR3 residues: CASSRGTGVNEKLFF. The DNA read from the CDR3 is TGTGCTAGCAGCCGAGGGACAGGGGTAAATGAAAAA. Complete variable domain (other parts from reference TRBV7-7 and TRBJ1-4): GAGVSQSPRYKVTKRGQDVTLRCDPISSHATLYWYQQALGQGPEFLTYFNYEAQPDKSGLPSDRFSAERPEGSISTLTIQRTEQRDSAMYRCASSRGTGVNEKLFFGSGTQLSVL.

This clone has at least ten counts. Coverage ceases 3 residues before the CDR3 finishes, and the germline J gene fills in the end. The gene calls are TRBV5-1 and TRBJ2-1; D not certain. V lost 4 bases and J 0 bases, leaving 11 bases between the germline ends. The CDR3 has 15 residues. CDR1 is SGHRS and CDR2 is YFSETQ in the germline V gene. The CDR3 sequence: CASSPTPGSYNEQFF. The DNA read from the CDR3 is TGCGCCAGCAGCCCAACACCGGGCTCCTACAATGAG.

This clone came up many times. The DNA read from the CDR3 is TGTGCCAGCAGCTTAGGGCGGACAGGGGGCAATGAG. As protein: CASSLGRTGGNE. The CDR3 as a whole reads CASSLGRTGGNEQFF. This rearrangement joins TRBV11-3 to TRBJ2-1; TRBD1 matches 10 bases. Sequencing ends 3 residues short of the CDR3 end; the germline J gene provides the rest. Germline CDR1 SGHNT, CDR2 YENEEA. V lost 1 base to trimming and J lost 6 bases; unmatched junction nucleotides: 3. CDR3 length equals 15 residues.

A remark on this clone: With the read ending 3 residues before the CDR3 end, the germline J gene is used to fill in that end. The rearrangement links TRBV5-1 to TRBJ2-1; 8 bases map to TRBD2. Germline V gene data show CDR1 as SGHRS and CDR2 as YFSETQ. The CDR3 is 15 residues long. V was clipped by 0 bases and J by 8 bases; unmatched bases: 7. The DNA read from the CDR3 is TGCGCCAGCAGCTTGGACGTGGGAGCGGGGGATGAG. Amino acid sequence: CASSLDVGAGDE. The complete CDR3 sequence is CASSLDVGAGDEQFF.